Listed here are 21 T cell receptor beta chains from one sample, sequenced in a study of cytomegalovirus exposure and HLA in healthy donors. The table came from immunoSEQ multiplex PCR; TCRdb's copy has only in-frame clones and leaves some out. The sample holds over 130,000 clones, more than 85% seen once. The material sequenced was PBMCs. The receptors derive from a man aged 18 to 30 in good health and CMV-seropositive.

The rearrangement links TRBV30 to TRBJ1-2; 9 bases are a match to TRBD1. The CDR3 spans 15 residues. Germline lookup yields CDR1 GTSNPN and CDR2 SVGIG (reference sequence). With 1 base clipped from V and 7 bases from J, the junction kept 10 bases outside the gene matches. The CDR3 DNA reads TGTGCCTGGAGTGCAGATCTGACAGGGGGACGTGGCTACACCTTC. This encodes CAWSADLTGGRGYTF.

This clone was seen only once. The chain recombines TRBV5-1 with TRBJ1-2, with D perhaps TRBD1 (5 bases). CDR1 is SGHRS and CDR2 is YFSETQ in the germline V gene. The CDR3 runs 13 residues. Trimming removed 0 bases from V and 8 bases from J, with 11 bases in between. The CDR3 bases are TGCGCCAGCAGCTTGGTACAGGCGGAAGGCTACACCTTC. It codes for CASSLVQAEGYTF.

This chain uses TRBV5-1 with TRBJ2-2, with D hard to call. The length of the CDR3 is 15 residues. V lost 0 bases, J lost 2 bases, and 8 bases lay in between. Germline V gene sequence: CDR1 SGHRS, CDR2 YFSETQ. CDR3 sequence: CASSLGHSNTGELFF. The CDR3 DNA reads TGCGCCAGCAGCTTGGGACACTCTAACACCGGGGAGCTGTTTTTT.

A single count supports this clone. This chain links TRBV2 with TRBJ2-3; D remains ambiguous. The CDR3 consists of 13 residues. In germline, CDR1 is SNHLY, CDR2 FYNNEI. V was trimmed by 4 bases and J by 4 bases, leaving 9 bases between them. CDR3 bases: TGTGCCAGCAGTGTACTTAGTCCAGATACGCAGTATTTT. This sequence encodes CASSVLSPDTQYF.

This chain connects TRBV27 to TRBJ1-5; 7 bases are a match to TRBD1. V shed 6 bases, J shed 2 bases, and the junction held 7 bases outside the gene matches. This CDR3 has 15 amino acids. Per the germline V gene, CDR1 is MNHEY and CDR2 is SMNVEV (reference sequence). This CDR3 is CASRLGGQRNQPQHF. The CDR3 bases are TGTGCCAGCAGGCTCGGGGGACAGCGCAATCAGCCCCAGCATTTT.

This chain uses TRBV28 with TRBJ2-7, with TRBD2 matching 12 bases. Germline CDR1 MDHEN, CDR2 SYDVKM. The CDR3 is made up of 17 amino acids. Trimming removed 6 bases from V and 0 bases from J; junction bases left unmatched: 9. This CDR3 reads CASSPGTSGSLSYEQYF. In DNA form, the CDR3 reads TGTGCCAGCAGCCCTGGGACTAGCGGGTCTCTCTCCTACGAGCAGTACTTC. The variable domain in full, completed from reference TRBV28 and TRBJ2-7, reads DVKVTQSSRYLVKRTGEKVFLECVQDMDHENMFWYRQDPGLGLRLIYFSYDVKMKEKGDIPEGYSVSREKKERFSLILESASTNQTSMYLCASSPGTSGSLSYEQYFGPGTRLTVT.

The gene calls are TRBV20-1 and TRBJ2-1, with D possibly matching TRBD1 (5 bases). With 7 bases removed from V and 5 bases from J, the gap between germline ends came to 9 bases. CDR1 DFQATT and CDR2 SNEGSKA come from the germline V gene (reference sequence). The CDR3 spans 11 residues. In DNA form, the CDR3 reads TGCAGTGGACAGTTACACAATGAGCAGTTCTTC. Translation gives CSGQLHNEQFF.

This clone was seen only a few times. The V gene is TRBV18, the J gene TRBJ1-2; D uncertain. This CDR3 has 12 residues. Trimming pared 2 bases from V and 8 bases from J, leaving 9 bases between. Germline values: CDR1 KGHSH, CDR2 LQKENI. CDR3 sequence reads: CASSPNTKGYTF. The CDR3, as DNA: TGTGCCAGCTCACCAAACACGAAGGGCTACACCTTC.

The V call is TRBV11-2, the J call TRBJ1-4, with D maybe TRBD1 (5 bases). This CDR3 has 14 residues. CDR1 is SGHAT and CDR2 is FQNNGV in the germline V gene. V shed 5 bases and J shed 7 bases, with 14 bases lying between them. CDR3: CASSSQGTSEKLFF. The CDR3 nucleotides read TGTGCCAGCAGCAGCCAGGGTACCTCTGAAAAACTGTTTTTT.

The J gene is TRBJ2-7, the V gene TRBV6-5; TRBD2 agrees at 10 bases. Per the germline V gene, CDR1 is MNHEY and CDR2 is SVGAGI. The CDR3 is 13 amino acids. The junction had 5 bases not matched to a gene; V was cut back by 6 bases and J by 6 bases. As DNA, the CDR3 is TGTGCCAGCAGCCCCGGACTAGCGGTCGAGCAGTACTTC. Translating it yields CASSPGLAVEQYF.

V gene TRBV6-6 combines with J gene TRBJ1-1; 7 nucleotides line up with TRBD1. Germline V gene data show CDR1 as MNHNY and CDR2 as SVGAGI (reference sequence). There are 15 residues in the CDR3. Trimming cost V 0 bases and J 5 bases; bases outside gene matches: 6. The CDR3 coding sequence is TGTGCCAGCAGTTACTCTGAGGGGGCGCGAACTGAAGCTTTCTTT. Protein sequence: CASSYSEGARTEAFF.

The rearrangement links TRBV2 to TRBJ2-5; D is uncertain. Germline V gives CDR1 SNHLY, CDR2 FYNNEI. The V end lost 5 bases, the J end lost 4 bases, and 5 bases lay between the germline ends. The CDR3 runs 11 residues. The CDR3 nucleotides read TGTGCCAGCAGTCGTCTAGAGACCCAGTACTTC. It is translated as CASSRLETQYF.

This chain links TRBV7-9 with TRBJ1-6; 7 bases are a match to TRBD1. The CDR3 length is 15 residues. Germline-derived CDR1 and CDR2 are SEHNR and FQNEAQ (reference sequence). Unmatched junction bases numbered 6, after V lost 4 bases and J lost 6 bases. DNA of the CDR3: TGTGCCAGCAGCTCAACAGGGGTGGGTAATTCACCCCTCCACTTT. It yields the protein CASSSTGVGNSPLHF.

The gene calls are TRBV18 and TRBJ2-5; D uncertain. The V end was cut by 2 bases, the J end by 1 base, with 8 bases between. CDR1 is KGHSH and CDR2 is LQKENI in the germline V gene. The CDR3 has 14 amino acids. The CDR3 is CASSPMSPQETQYF. For the CDR3, the DNA is TGTGCCAGCTCACCAATGAGCCCCCAAGAGACCCAGTACTTC.

The genes are TRBV5-4 and TRBJ1-5; D is unresolved. CDR3 length: 14 residues. CDR1 SGHNT and CDR2 YYREEE come from the germline V gene (reference sequence). Trimming removed 1 base from V and 1 base from J, with 6 bases in between. The CDR3 DNA reads as TGTGCCAGCAGCTTGCTAGGAAGCAATCAGCCCCAGCATTTT. Translation: CASSLLGSNQPQHF. Looking up the rest from reference TRBV5-4 and TRBJ1-5 gives the full variable domain: ETGVTQSPTHLIKTRGQQVTLRCSSQSGHNTVSWYQQALGQGPQFIFQYYREEENGRGNFPPRFSGLQFPNYSSELNVNALELDDSALYLCASSLLGSNQPQHFGDGTRLSIL.

The V call is TRBV11-3, the J call TRBJ1-4; no clear D. V gave up 5 bases and J gave up 0 bases, with 22 bases separating them. This CDR3 spans 19 amino acids. CDR1 is SGHNT and CDR2 is YENEEA in the germline V gene. The DNA for the CDR3 is TGTGCCAGCAGCCGACGCGGGAGGGCTAACACAGCAACTAATGAAAAACTGTTTTTT. Translation gives CASSRRGRANTATNEKLFF.

The J gene is TRBJ2-6, the V gene TRBV25-1; TRBD1 matches 8 bases. The CDR3 runs to 16 residues. CDR1 and CDR2 (germline): MGHDK, SYGVNS. V lost 4 bases to trimming and J lost 5 bases; unmatched junction nucleotides: 7. This chain's CDR3 is CASSGTGWYWANVLTF. For the CDR3, the DNA is TGTGCCAGCAGTGGGACAGGGTGGTATTGGGCCAACGTCCTGACTTTC. Looking up the rest from reference TRBV25-1 and TRBJ2-6 gives the full variable domain: EADIYQTPRYLVIGTGKKITLECSQTMGHDKMYWYQQDPGMELHLIHYSYGVNSTEKGDLSSESTVSRIRTEHFPLTLESARPSHTSQYLCASSGTGWYWANVLTFGAGSRLTVL.

The chain has TRBV7-6 and TRBJ2-7; the match to TRBD1 covers 9 bases. The germline CDR1 and CDR2 sequences are SGHVS and FNYEAQ. CDR3 length: 14 amino acids. V was pared by 0 bases and J by 7 bases, with 4 bases of the junction left unmatched. DNA of the CDR3: TGTGCCAGCAGCTTAGCGGGACAGGGACCGGAGCAGTACTTC. Translated: CASSLAGQGPEQYF.

This chain links TRBV2 with TRBJ2-1; D perhaps matches TRBD1 (6 bases). V was trimmed by 5 bases and J by 2 bases, leaving 16 bases between them. This CDR3 has 16 residues. CDR1 SNHLY and CDR2 FYNNEI come from the germline V gene. The CDR3 DNA follows: TGTGCCAGCAGTACAAGCTTTGGGGGCGCCTACAATGAGCAGTTCTTC. This encodes CASSTSFGGAYNEQFF.

The V and J genes are TRBV6-1 and TRBJ1-2, with 8 bases matching TRBD1. CDR1 and CDR2 from the germline V gene are MNHNS and SASEGT. Trimming took 8 bases from V and 5 from J; bases not matched to a gene: 7. This CDR3 region has 13 residues. The CDR3 bases are TGTGCCAGCTTTGACAGGGGCGGATATGGCTACACCTTC. Its translation is CASFDRGGYGYTF.

The V call is TRBV2, the J call TRBJ2-7; 8 bases match TRBD2. This CDR3 has 13 amino acids. Germline V gives CDR1 SNHLY, CDR2 FYNNEI. The J segment lost 2 bases and the V segment lost 6 bases, leaving 3 bases of the junction unmatched. CDR3 sequence reads: CASSTGLAYEQYF. Written as DNA, the CDR3 is TGTGCCAGCAGCACGGGACTAGCCTACGAGCAGTACTTC.